What follows describes a single TCR beta chain. Its antigen is not known. This entry belongs to a study of shared clonotypes between healthy human individuals. Findings and limits, study-wide: The authors sampled blood alone, and tissue repertoires likely differ.

Authors' data handling: ImmunoSEQ yielded junction-only sequences lacking quality scores, so filtering differed. Clones were sequenced by immunoSEQ multiplex PCR, and TCRdb holds only the in-frame ones, with some missing. V, J and clone size were drawn from that table, and D and trimming were deduced from the DNA. The sample lists around 450,000 clones, roughly 77% occurring once. Germline V lookup: CDR1 SGHRS, CDR2 YFSETQ. This CDR3 spans 17 amino acids. Trimming removed 4 bases from V and 1 base from J; junction bases left unmatched: 9. The receptor was isolated from a middle-aged woman in good health. Some clones in this sample may be carry-over from other donors' samples. The sample was PBMCs. The rearrangement links TRBV5-1 to TRBJ1-1; 11 bases are shared with TRBD1. In DNA, the CDR3 is TGCGCCAGCAGCCCCCGGACAGGGGGCGCCGGGAACACTGAAGCTTTCTTT. Encoded protein: CASSPRTGGAGNTEAFF.